The present TCR beta chain was sequenced within a study of naive and memory T cell subsets. The beta constant-region primer was an equimolar mix of two oligonucleotides covering TRBC1 and TRBC2. MiXCR, applied by TCRdb to the UMI-ligation and nested PCR reads, yields one record per CDR3 protein. The profile shows about 90,000 distinct CDR3 sequences, 7% to 8% of them singletons. Cells stained for CD3, CD4, CD8, CD45RA and CD27 were sorted into four subsets. This clonotype was observed a few times. Germline V gene lookup returns CDR1 LNHNV and CDR2 YYDKDF (reference sequence). Trimming stripped 0 bases from V and 4 bases from J, with 9 bases between. CDR3 length: 14 amino acids.

The chain combines TRBV15 with TRBJ1-2, with D tentatively TRBD1 (6 bases). This clonotype was sampled from a human donor in good health. The sequencing input was central memory CD4+ T cells from blood. CDR3 sequence (DNA): TGTGCCACCAGCAGAGATTCGGGGGCCTATGGCTACACCTTC. It codes for CATSRDSGAYGYTF.